The present entry profiles one TCR beta chain with its context. The CDR3 totals 13 residues. Germline CDR1 reads SGHTA; CDR2 reads FQGTGA. Trimming took 5 bases from V and 4 from J, leaving 11 bases between them. This specimen comes from a study of blood T cell repertoires in COVID-19. Across the whole study: Acute and convalescent COVID-19 specimens originated in the United States, Italy and Spain. T cells, B-cell-depleted T cells, or PBMCs provided the cDNA or gDNA that served as material.

Original data processing: Amplification from reference gene primers served as the basis for estimated nucleated cell counts. Repertoires were generated with immunoSEQ multiplex PCR, while TCRdb's copy carries only in-frame clones and drops some. Clonal size and the V and J genes are those of that table, whereas D and trimming came from the DNA. Counted here are just over 650,000 clones, 80% to 90% occurring once; the ten biggest clones make up approximately 0.3%. This chain uses TRBV7-3 with TRBJ1-1, with unresolved D. The clonotype comes from a woman under 30 with acute or convalescent COVID-19. The sequencing input was peripheral blood. The CDR3 sequence: CASSPRRGTEAFF. CDR3 in DNA: TGTGCCAGCAGCCCTAGGCGGGGCACTGAAGCTTTCTTT.